This T cell receptor beta chain was observed in a study of blood T cell repertoires in COVID-19. In assigning cohorts, the study relied on participant-reported clinical history. People in the exposed group encountered a COVID-19 case within 2 weeks before entering the study. Per the germline V gene, CDR1 is DFQATT and CDR2 is SNEGSKA (reference sequence). The CDR3 is 14 amino acids. The V gene end was trimmed by 3 bases and the J gene end by 5 bases; junction bases not matched to a gene: 6. Profiling relied on immunoSEQ multiplex PCR, and the TCRdb table lists in-frame clones only, not all of them. This table holds roughly 150,000 clones, around 87% found once.

This clonotype originated in a woman in her 40s who had been exposed to COVID-19. V is TRBV20-1 and J is TRBJ2-5, with 10 nucleotides matching TRBD1. Sequenced input: PBMCs or T cells enriched from blood (not recorded which). The CDR3 sequence: CSASWGQGRETQYF. In DNA form, the CDR3 reads TGCAGTGCTAGTTGGGGACAGGGGCGTGAGACCCAGTACTTC.